This section outlines one T cell receptor (beta chain) sequence together with its context. Its antigen specificity is not known. Base qualities were left out, and no much larger clone turns up one base away. The data were taken from a study of OX40 agonist ivuxolimab in advanced cancers. As for the study more broadly: Ivuxolimab, which targeted the costimulatory receptor OX40 (CD134), was an agonistic, fully human IgG2 monoclonal antibody. Partial responses occurred in three dose-escalation patients: two with cutaneous melanoma and one with hepatocellular carcinoma. In the dose-escalation cohort, 82.7% of patients were male, and the mean age was approximately 64 years, with a range of about 20 to 90. Intravenous ivuxolimab was administered to patients every 2 weeks at six dose levels: 0.01, 0.1, 0.3, 1.5, 3 and 10 mg/kg. Of the roughly 54 patients in dose escalation, some 20 had hepatocellular carcinoma, around 15 had melanoma, 9 had renal cell carcinoma and 9 had head and neck cancer. The purpose of peripheral TCRbeta sequencing was to test whether ivuxolimab changed TCR sequence diversity and led to clonal T-cell expansion. The monotherapy dose-escalation portion (N of about 49 patients) of the phase I ivuxolimab trial is reported in the paper. Patients were allowed to have had prior anti-PD-1, anti-PD-L1 or anti-CTLA-4 therapy, and around two fifths of the dose-escalation patients had been treated with checkpoint inhibitors. The research as a whole found: At doses of 0.1 to 3.0 mg/kg, clonal expansion of both CD4+ and CD8+ T cells in blood was seen between baseline and week 6. After ivuxolimab, CD8+ T cells had more expanded clones than CD4+ T cells on average. Low levels of normalized T-cell clonal expansion were also seen in some patients who did not respond. In partial responders in the 0.1-3.0 mg/kg groups, normalized peripheral clonal expansion was found to be among the lowest, especially among CD8+ T cells. The antigen specificity of the peripheral T cells that underwent clonal expansion was not determined.

CDR1 is given as SGHVS and CDR2 as FQNEAQ, both from the germline V gene. The CDR3 holds 17 amino acids from the cysteine to the phenylalanine. The read is trimmed to its CDR3 DNA, 51 bases read in frame from base 1. V is cut by 5 bases and J by 0 bases, and the space between the germline ends is 20 bases. Patients with autoimmune disease history or receiving systemic immunosuppression were excluded from the trial. Peripheral blood for TCR sequencing was drawn from every dose cohort at baseline, at cycle 4 day 1 and at cycle 7 day 1. Samples were obtained from an open-label, multicenter, first-in-human phase I dose-escalation trial of ivuxolimab. Adults with locally advanced or metastatic melanoma, renal cell, hepatocellular, or head and neck squamous cell carcinoma were enrolled in the trial. Before TCR sequencing, CD4+ and CD8+ T cells were separately sorted from peripheral blood. Genomic DNA was isolated from the sorted cells so that the TCRbeta CDR3 region could be sequenced. The immunoSEQ Assay was used for sequencing of TCRbeta CDR3 regions. TCRdb holds this immuneACCESS table with in-frame rearrangements only. Some clones are missing; in checked studies, unresolved V genes explain under half, and the rest has no known cause. The sample includes 40,000 to 55,000 clones, with under 90% observed a single time. The ten largest clonotypes hold around 9.3% of the sample.

The clonotype was recovered from an adult with an advanced solid tumor such as melanoma, head and neck, liver or kidney cancer. The V and J segments used are TRBV7-8 and TRBJ2-7; the D gene is possibly TRBD1 or TRBD2, with 5 bases matching each. The sample in question was CD4+ or CD8+ T cells sorted from blood, obtained in a trial of the OX40 agonist ivuxolimab. The CDR3 loop reads CASSIGTSATGSYEQYF. The bases are TGTGCCAGCAGCATCGGGACGTCGGCGACGGGCTCCTACGAGCAGTACTTC.